The rows below give T cell receptor beta chains drawn from one sample of a study. Using its own MiXCR run on the 5' RACE reads, TCRdb lists one record per CDR3 protein. This table holds roughly 42,000 distinct CDR3 sequences, roughly 31% found once. The sequenced sample consisted of tumor-infiltrating memory CD4+ T cells sorted from the breast tumor. These receptors were taken from a female donor with breast cancer. The CDR3 runs from the conserved cysteine through the conserved F or W. The D gene is left open where the match is weak. Size is stated for part of the rows, as once, few or many counts, or as a class when the clone is expanded.

j_gene | abundance | d_gene | v_gene | CDR3aa | CDR3nt
TRBJ1-5 | few | - | TRBV12-3/TRBV12-4 | CASTGRGNQPQHF | TGTGCCAGCACCGGGAGGGGGAATCAGCCCCAGCATTTT
TRBJ2-7 | few | TRBD1 | TRBV28 | CASSRPGQGTYEQYF | TGTGCCAGCAGCCGACCGGGACAGGGTACCTACGAGCAGTACTTC
TRBJ2-7 | - | - | TRBV9 | CASSVAVGLPYEQYF | TGTGCCAGCAGCGTAGCAGTCGGGCTACCCTACGAGCAGTACTTC
TRBJ1-4 | - | - | TRBV4-1 | CASSHQPPEKLFF | TGCGCCAGCAGCCACCAGCCCCCTGAAAAACTGTTTTTT
TRBJ2-1 | - | - | TRBV6-5 | CASKGIGNNEQFF | TGTGCCAGCAAGGGTATCGGCAACAATGAGCAGTTCTTC
TRBJ2-7 | many | - | TRBV7-9 | CASSSTWGPVNEQYF | TGTGCCAGCAGCTCCACGTGGGGCCCCGTGAACGAGCAGTACTTC
TRBJ2-5 | many | TRBD1 | TRBV25-1 | CASSDTGGVKTQYF | TGTGCCAGCAGTGATACAGGGGGCGTGAAGACCCAGTACTTC
TRBJ2-2 | - | - | TRBV5-1 | CASSFPRLNTGELFF | TGCGCCAGCAGCTTCCCCAGGCTAAACACCGGGGAGCTGTTTTTT
TRBJ2-5 | - | TRBD2 | TRBV4-1 | CASSTLAGGETQYF | TGCGCCAGCAGCACCCTAGCGGGAGGAGAGACCCAGTACTTC
TRBJ2-1 | - | TRBD1 | TRBV7-8 | CASSSPRDRVGNEQFF | TGTGCCAGCAGCAGTCCCCGGGACAGGGTGGGCAATGAGCAGTTCTTC
TRBJ1-3 | few | - | TRBV27 | CASSLGGEEGGNTIYF | TGTGCCAGCAGTTTGGGAGGGGAAGAGGGTGGAAACACCATATATTTT
TRBJ2-1 | many | - | TRBV5-1 | CASSPTTNRAHEQFF | TGCGCCAGCAGCCCGACAACTAACAGGGCACATGAGCAGTTCTTC
TRBJ2-3 | few | TRBD2 | TRBV27 | CASSLKWAGGTDTQYF | TGTGCCAGCAGTTTAAAATGGGCGGGGGGCACAGATACGCAGTATTTT
TRBJ2-1 | few | - | TRBV12-3/TRBV12-4 | CASSTLAGTSYNEQFF | TGTGCCAGCAGTACCCTAGCCGGGACCTCCTACAATGAGCAGTTCTTC
TRBJ2-4 | many | - | TRBV7-2 | CASSPRAKNIQYF | TGTGCCAGCAGCCCCAGAGCCAAAAACATTCAGTACTTC
TRBJ1-4 | - | - | TRBV7-9 | CASSFGVGEKLFF | TGTGCCAGCAGCTTTGGAGTAGGTGAAAAACTGTTTTTT
TRBJ2-5 | many | - | TRBV20-1 | CSARGPRMGETQYF | TGCAGTGCTAGAGGGCCCCGAATGGGAGAGACCCAGTACTTC
TRBJ1-5 | - | TRBD1 | TRBV28 | CASHRGGYSNQPQHF | TGTGCCTCACACAGGGGAGGGTATAGCAATCAGCCCCAGCATTTT
TRBJ1-5 | - | - | TRBV11-2 | CASSFGDPLNQPQHF | TGTGCCAGCAGCTTCGGGGACCCCCTTAATCAGCCCCAGCATTTT
TRBJ1-5 | once | - | TRBV15 | CATSRDRDKDQPQHF | TGTGCCACCAGCAGAGATAGAGACAAGGATCAGCCCCAGCATTTT
TRBJ2-7 | many | - | TRBV12-3/TRBV12-4 | CASSLGRVYEQYF | TGTGCCAGCAGTTTGGGAAGGGTGTACGAGCAGTACTTC
TRBJ2-3 | - | - | TRBV6-2/TRBV6-3 | CASRTLRDPTDTQYF | TGTGCCAGCAGAACCCTCAGGGACCCCACAGATACGCAGTATTTT
TRBJ2-1 | - | TRBD2 | TRBV7-2 | CASSLGTISYNEQFF | TGTGCCAGCAGTCTTGGGACTATCTCCTACAATGAGCAGTTCTTC
TRBJ2-5 | few | - | TRBV4-1 | CASSRGGAETQYF | TGCGCCAGCAGCCGTGGGGGTGCGGAGACCCAGTACTTC
TRBJ2-3 | - | TRBD2 | TRBV5-1 | CASSFGSGVETDTQYF | TGCGCCAGCAGCTTCGGAAGCGGGGTGGAGACAGATACGCAGTATTTT
TRBJ1-2 | - | - | TRBV5-1 | CASSFDGQIGYTF | TGCGCCAGCAGCTTCGACGGACAGATCGGCTACACCTTC
TRBJ1-5 | many | - | TRBV4-1 | CASSQDPEGSTKRNQPQHF | TGCGCCAGCAGCCAAGACCCAGAGGGCTCCACGAAACGCAATCAGCCCCAGCATTTT
TRBJ2-5 | few | - | TRBV20-1 | CSARMPRGTETQYF | TGCAGTGCTAGAATGCCCCGGGGGACAGAGACCCAGTACTTC
TRBJ2-1 | - | - | TRBV10-1 | CASSESGSSSYNEQFF | TGCGCCAGCAGTGAGTCGGGGTCCTCCTCCTACAATGAGCAGTTCTTC
TRBJ2-7 | - | TRBD2 | TRBV27 | CASSHGTRYYEQYF | TGTGCCAGCAGCCACGGGACTAGGTACTACGAGCAGTACTTC
TRBJ1-2 | many | - | TRBV24-1 | CATSDTDFYGYTF | TGTGCCACCAGTGATACGGACTTCTATGGCTACACCTTC
TRBJ1-1 | few | TRBD1 | TRBV12-3/TRBV12-4 | CASNLRGPDTEAFF | TGTGCCAGCAACCTCAGGGGGCCTGACACTGAAGCTTTCTTT
TRBJ2-7 | - | - | TRBV5-1 | CASSFNVVSSYEQYF | TGCGCCAGCAGCTTTAACGTGGTGAGCTCCTACGAGCAGTACTTC